The clone carrying this TCR beta chain was detected many times. Its antigen is still unknown. Trimming removed 6 bases from V and 3 bases from J, with 5 bases in between. The CDR3 is 12 amino acids. Template switching introduced a universal primer site, and the cDNA bore unique molecular identifiers. MiXCR was run by TCRdb on the 5' RACE reads, yielding one entry per CDR3 protein. The profile shows a few hundred thousand distinct CDR3 sequences, under 20% of them singletons. This record belongs to a study of identical twins. Study outcomes and limitations: With abundant cord blood beta clonotypes, insertions were fewer; memory repertoires showed no such pattern.

The sample consisted of naive T cells sorted from blood. This chain connects TRBV12-3 or TRBV12-4 to TRBJ2-2, with D unresolved. The sequence came from a man aged 45-65 years in good health. The CDR3 nucleotides are TGTGCCAGCAGGTCGGACACCGGGGAGCTGTTTTTT. Protein product: CASRSDTGELFF.